This T cell receptor beta chain was recovered during a study of blood T cell repertoires in COVID-19. On the study more broadly: T cells, B-cell-depleted T cells, or PBMCs provided the cDNA or gDNA that served as material.

The count of this clone is one. Deletions cut 7 bases from V and 6 bases from J, with 17 bases between. The CDR3 loop spans 13 amino acids. Germline CDR1 is SGHRS and CDR2 is YFSETQ. The data were produced by immunoSEQ multiplex PCR, yet TCRdb's version contains in-frame clones alone and is incomplete. The sample lists 25,000 to 35,000 clones, around 80% occurring once. The source of this sequence is a woman aged 80 or over with acute or convalescent COVID-19. The rearrangement uses TRBV5-1 and TRBJ2-7; D may be TRBD2 (6 bases). The source material was peripheral blood. CDR3 residues: CASRSGTGVEQYF. CDR3 in DNA: TGCGCCAGCCGCTCCGGGACTGGCGTCGAGCAGTACTTC.